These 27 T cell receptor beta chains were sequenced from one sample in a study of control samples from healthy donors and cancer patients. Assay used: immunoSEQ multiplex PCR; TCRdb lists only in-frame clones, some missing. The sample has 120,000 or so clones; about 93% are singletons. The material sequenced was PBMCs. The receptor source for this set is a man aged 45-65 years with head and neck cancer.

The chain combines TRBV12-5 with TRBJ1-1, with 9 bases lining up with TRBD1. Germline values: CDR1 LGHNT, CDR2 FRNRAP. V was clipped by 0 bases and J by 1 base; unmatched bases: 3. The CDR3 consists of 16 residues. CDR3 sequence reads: CASGLVLGQGNTEAFF. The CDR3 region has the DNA TGTGCTAGTGGTTTGGTACTGGGACAGGGGAACACTGAAGCTTTCTTT.

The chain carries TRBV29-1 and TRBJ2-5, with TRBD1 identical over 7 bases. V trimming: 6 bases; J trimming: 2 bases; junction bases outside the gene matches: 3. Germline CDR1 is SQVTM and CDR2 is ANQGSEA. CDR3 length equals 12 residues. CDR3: CSVTGLQETQYF. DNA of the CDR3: TGCAGCGTGACAGGGCTACAAGAGACCCAGTACTTC.

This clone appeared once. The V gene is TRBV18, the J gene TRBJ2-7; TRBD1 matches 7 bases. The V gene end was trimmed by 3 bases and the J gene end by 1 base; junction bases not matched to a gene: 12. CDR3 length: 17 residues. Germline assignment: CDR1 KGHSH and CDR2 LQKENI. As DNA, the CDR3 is TGTGCCAGCTCACCCGATTGGGGACAGAAGATTTCCTACGAGCAGTACTTC. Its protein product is CASSPDWGQKISYEQYF.

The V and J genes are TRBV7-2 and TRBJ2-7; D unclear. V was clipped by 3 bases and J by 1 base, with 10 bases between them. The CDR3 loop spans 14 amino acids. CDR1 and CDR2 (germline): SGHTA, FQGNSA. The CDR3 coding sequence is TGTGCCAGCAGCTTGGCGGTGAGATCCTACGAGCAGTACTTC. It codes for CASSLAVRSYEQYF. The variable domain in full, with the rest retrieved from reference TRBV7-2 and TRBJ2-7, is GAGVSQSPSNKVTEKGKDVELRCDPISGHTALYWYRQSLGQGLEFLIYFQGNSAPDKSGLPSDRFSAERTGGSVSTLTIQRTQQEDSAVYLCASSLAVRSYEQYFGPGTRLTVT.

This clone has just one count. In nucleotides, the CDR3 is TGTGCCAGCAGCTTGGCTCTACAGGGCTACGAGCAGTACTTC. The encoded protein is CASSLALQGYEQYF. V is TRBV5-4 and J is TRBJ2-7; D may be TRBD1 (6 bases). Germline assignment: CDR1 SGHNT and CDR2 YYREEE (reference sequence). With 0 bases removed from V and 3 bases from J, the gap between germline ends came to 10 bases. The CDR3 runs 14 residues. Complete variable domain (other parts from reference TRBV5-4 and TRBJ2-7): ETGVTQSPTHLIKTRGQQVTLRCSSQSGHNTVSWYQQALGQGPQFIFQYYREEENGRGNFPPRFSGLQFPNYSSELNVNALELDDSALYLCASSLALQGYEQYFGPGTRLTVT.

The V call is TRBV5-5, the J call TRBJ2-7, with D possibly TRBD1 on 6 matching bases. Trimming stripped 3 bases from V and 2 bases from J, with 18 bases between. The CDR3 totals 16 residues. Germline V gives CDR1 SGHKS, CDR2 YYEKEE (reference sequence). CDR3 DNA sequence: TGTGCCAGCAGCTCTCAACAGGGATTGATGACCTACGAGCAGTACTTC. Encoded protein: CASSSQQGLMTYEQYF.

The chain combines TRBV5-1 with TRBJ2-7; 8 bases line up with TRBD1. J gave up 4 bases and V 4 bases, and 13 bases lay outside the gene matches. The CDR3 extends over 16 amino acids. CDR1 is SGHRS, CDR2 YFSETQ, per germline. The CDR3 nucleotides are TGCGCCAGCAGCCCGCGTCCCCAGGGGGCATATTACGAGCAGTACTTC. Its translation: CASSPRPQGAYYEQYF.

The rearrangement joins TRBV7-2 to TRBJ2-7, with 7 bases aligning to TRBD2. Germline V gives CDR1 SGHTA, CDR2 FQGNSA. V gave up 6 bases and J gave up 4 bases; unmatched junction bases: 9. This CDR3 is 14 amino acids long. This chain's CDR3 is CASRTSSGPYEQYF. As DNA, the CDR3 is TGTGCCAGCAGAACTTCTAGCGGTCCGTACGAGCAGTACTTC.

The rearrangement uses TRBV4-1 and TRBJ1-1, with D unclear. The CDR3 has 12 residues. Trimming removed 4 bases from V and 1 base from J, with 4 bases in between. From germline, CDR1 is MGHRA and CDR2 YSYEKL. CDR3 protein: CASSLGNTEAFF. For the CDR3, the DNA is TGCGCCAGCAGCCTGGGGAACACTGAAGCTTTCTTT.

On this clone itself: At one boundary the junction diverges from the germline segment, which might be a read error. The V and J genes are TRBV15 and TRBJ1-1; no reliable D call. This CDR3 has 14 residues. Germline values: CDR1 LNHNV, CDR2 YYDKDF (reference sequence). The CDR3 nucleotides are TGTGCCACCAGCAGAGATAGTGGGAACGCTGAAGCTTTCTTT. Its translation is CATSRDSGNAEAFF.

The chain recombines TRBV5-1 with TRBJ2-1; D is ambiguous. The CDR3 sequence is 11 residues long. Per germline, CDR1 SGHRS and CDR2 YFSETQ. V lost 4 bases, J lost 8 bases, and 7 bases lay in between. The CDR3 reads CASSMLDEQFF. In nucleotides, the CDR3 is TGCGCCAGCAGCATGTTAGATGAGCAGTTCTTC.

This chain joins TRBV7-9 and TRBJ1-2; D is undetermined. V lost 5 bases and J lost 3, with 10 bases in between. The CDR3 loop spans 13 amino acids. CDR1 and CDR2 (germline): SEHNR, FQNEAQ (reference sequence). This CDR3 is CASSPRGDYGYTF. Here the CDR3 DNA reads TGTGCCAGCAGCCCCCGGGGAGACTATGGCTACACCTTC.

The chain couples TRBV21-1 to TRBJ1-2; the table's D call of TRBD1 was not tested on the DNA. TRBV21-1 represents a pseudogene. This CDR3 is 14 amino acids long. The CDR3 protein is CASTLGAGQGSSNF. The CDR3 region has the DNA TGTGCCAGCACCTTGGGGGCCGGACAGGGTTCGTCCAACTTC.

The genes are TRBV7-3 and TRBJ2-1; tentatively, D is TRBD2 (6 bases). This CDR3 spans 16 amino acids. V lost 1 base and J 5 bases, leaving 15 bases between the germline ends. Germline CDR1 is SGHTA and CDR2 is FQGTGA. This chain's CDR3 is CASSLKRSGGDNEQFF. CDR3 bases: TGTGCCAGCAGCTTAAAACGTAGCGGCGGTGACAATGAGCAGTTCTTC.

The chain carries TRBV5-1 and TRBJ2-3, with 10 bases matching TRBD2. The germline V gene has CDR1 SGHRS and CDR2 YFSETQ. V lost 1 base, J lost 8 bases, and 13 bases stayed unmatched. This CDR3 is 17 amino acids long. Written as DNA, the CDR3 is TGCGCCAGCAGCTTGCACCGAGCGGGGGGGCCCCGCCTTACGCAGTATTTT. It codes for CASSLHRAGGPRLTQYF.

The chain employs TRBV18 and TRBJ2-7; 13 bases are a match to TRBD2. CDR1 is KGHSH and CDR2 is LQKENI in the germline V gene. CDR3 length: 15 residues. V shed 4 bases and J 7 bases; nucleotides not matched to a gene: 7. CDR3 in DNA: TGTGCCAGCTCACACACTAGCGGGGGGGTCGTTGAGCAGTACTTC. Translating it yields CASSHTSGGVVEQYF.

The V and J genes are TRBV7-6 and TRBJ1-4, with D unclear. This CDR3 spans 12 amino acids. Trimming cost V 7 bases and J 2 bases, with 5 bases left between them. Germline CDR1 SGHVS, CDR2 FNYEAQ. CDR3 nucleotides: TGTGCCAGCACACGGACTAATGAAAAACTGTTTTTT. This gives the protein CASTRTNEKLFF. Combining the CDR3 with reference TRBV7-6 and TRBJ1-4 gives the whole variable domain GAGVSQSPRYKVTKRGQDVALRCDPISGHVSLYWYRQALGQGPEFLTYFNYEAQQDKSGLPNDRFSAERPEGSISTLTIQRTEQRDSAMYRCASTRTNEKLFFGSGTQLSVL.

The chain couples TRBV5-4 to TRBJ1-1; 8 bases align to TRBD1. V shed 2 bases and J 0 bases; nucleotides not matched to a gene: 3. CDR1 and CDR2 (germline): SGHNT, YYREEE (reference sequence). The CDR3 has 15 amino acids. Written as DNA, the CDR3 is TGTGCCAGCAGCTTCGACAGGGGATTGAACACTGAAGCTTTCTTT. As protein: CASSFDRGLNTEAFF.

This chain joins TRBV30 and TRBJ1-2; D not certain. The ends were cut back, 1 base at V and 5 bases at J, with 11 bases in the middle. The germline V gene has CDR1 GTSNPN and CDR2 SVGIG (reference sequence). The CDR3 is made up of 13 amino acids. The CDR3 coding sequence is TGTGCCTGGAGTGGAGGGCCCGGATATGGCTACACCTTC. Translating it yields CAWSGGPGYGYTF.

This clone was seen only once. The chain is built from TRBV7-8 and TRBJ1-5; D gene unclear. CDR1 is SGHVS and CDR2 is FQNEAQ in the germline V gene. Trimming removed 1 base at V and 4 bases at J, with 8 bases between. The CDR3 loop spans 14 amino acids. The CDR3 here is CASSLVGTNQPQHF. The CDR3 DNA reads TGTGCCAGCAGCTTAGTGGGAACAAATCAGCCCCAGCATTTT.

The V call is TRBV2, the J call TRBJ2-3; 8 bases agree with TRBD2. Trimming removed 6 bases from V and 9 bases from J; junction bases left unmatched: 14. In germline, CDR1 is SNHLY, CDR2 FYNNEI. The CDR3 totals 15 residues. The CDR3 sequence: CASRPLTGAGGTQYF. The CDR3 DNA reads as TGTGCCAGCAGGCCTCTGACTGGGGCGGGGGGAACGCAGTATTTT.

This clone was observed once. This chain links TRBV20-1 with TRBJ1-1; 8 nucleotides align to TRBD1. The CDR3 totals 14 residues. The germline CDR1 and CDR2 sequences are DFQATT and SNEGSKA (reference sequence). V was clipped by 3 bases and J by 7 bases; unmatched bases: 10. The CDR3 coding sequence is TGCAGTGCTAGTCCCATAGGGGGGACAGGTGAAGCTTTCTTT. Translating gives CSASPIGGTGEAFF.

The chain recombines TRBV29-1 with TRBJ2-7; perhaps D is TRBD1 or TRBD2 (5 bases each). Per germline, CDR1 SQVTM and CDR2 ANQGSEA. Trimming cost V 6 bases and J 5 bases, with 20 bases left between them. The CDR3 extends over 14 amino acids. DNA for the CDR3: TGCAGCGTCGCCCCGGGACCACGCGGCCACGAGCAGTACTTC. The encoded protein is CSVAPGPRGHEQYF.

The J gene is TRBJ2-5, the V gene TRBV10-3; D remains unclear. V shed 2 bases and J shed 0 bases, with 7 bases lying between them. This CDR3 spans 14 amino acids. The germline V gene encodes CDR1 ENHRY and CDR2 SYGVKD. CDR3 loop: CAISERRNQETQYF. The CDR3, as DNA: TGTGCCATCAGTGAGCGACGGAACCAAGAGACCCAGTACTTC.

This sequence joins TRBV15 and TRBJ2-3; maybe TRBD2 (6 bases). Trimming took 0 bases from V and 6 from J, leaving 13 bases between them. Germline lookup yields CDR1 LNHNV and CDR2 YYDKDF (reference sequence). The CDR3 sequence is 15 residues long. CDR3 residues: CATSREKAGRDTQYF. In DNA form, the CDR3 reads TGTGCCACCAGCAGAGAAAAGGCAGGGAGGGATACGCAGTATTTT.

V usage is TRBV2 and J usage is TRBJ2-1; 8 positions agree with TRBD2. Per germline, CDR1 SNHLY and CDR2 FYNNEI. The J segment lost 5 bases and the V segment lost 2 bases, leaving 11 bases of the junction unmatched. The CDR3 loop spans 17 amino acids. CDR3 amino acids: CASSEIPGLDVDNEQFF. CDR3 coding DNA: TGTGCCAGCAGTGAAATCCCGGGACTAGACGTCGACAATGAGCAGTTCTTC.

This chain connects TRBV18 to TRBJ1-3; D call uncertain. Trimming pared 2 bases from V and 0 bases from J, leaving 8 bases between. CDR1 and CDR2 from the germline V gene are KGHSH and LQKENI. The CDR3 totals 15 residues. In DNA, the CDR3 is TGTGCCAGCTCACCATCAGTCATCTCTGGAAACACCATATATTTT. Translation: CASSPSVISGNTIYF.